Listed here are 26 T cell receptor beta chains from one sample, sequenced in a study of TIL therapy for anti-PD-1-resistant metastatic lung cancer. Time point in this sample: pre-treatment sample, taken before nivolumab and TIL therapy. Sequencing used immunoSEQ v3. Produced via immunoSEQ multiplex PCR; TCRdb's table is partial and in-frame only. The sample yields some 57,000 clones, around nine tenths seen once. The starting material was blood, obtained at baseline. The receptors here all came from a person aged 30 to 80 with non-small cell lung cancer.

The V call is TRBV11-2, the J call TRBJ1-2; D gene uncertain. V lost 5 bases and J lost 2, with 3 bases in between. The germline gives CDR1 SGHAT, CDR2 FQNNGV. The length of the CDR3 is 11 residues. The DNA for the CDR3 is TGTGCCAGCAGCCTCAACTATGGCTACACCTTC. It yields the protein CASSLNYGYTF.

The chain recombines TRBV3-1 (or the pseudogene TRBV3-2) with TRBJ1-4, with D uncertain. This CDR3 comprises 13 residues. The germline V gene encodes CDR1 LGHDT and CDR2 YNNKEL (reference sequence). Trimming removed 3 bases at V and 13 bases at J, with 15 bases between. The DNA for the CDR3 is TGTGCCAGCAGCCAGGACGGATGGAGCGTACTGTTTTTT. Translated: CASSQDGWSVLFF.

The rearrangement joins TRBV5-1 to TRBJ1-6; 10 nucleotides match TRBD1. Germline V gene data show CDR1 as SGHRS and CDR2 as YFSETQ. The CDR3 covers 17 residues. V shed 2 bases, J shed 7 bases, and the junction held 9 bases outside the gene matches. For the CDR3, the DNA is TGCGCCAGCAGCTTTGCGCCCGGGACAGGGGTGAATTCACCCCTCCACTTT. Protein sequence: CASSFAPGTGVNSPLHF.

This chain uses TRBV6-1 with TRBJ1-1, with D maybe TRBD1 (5 bases). V lost 1 base, J lost 0 bases, and 24 bases lay in between. CDR1 and CDR2 (germline): MNHNS, SASEGT. The CDR3 loop spans 20 amino acids. The CDR3 reads CASSEEAAGGVVGVNTEAFF. The CDR3 DNA sequence: TGTGCCAGCAGTGAAGAGGCGGCAGGAGGGGTGGTGGGAGTGAACACTGAAGCTTTCTTT.

The chain joins TRBV4-2 to TRBJ1-1; 9 bases map to TRBD1. Germline loops: CDR1 LGHNA, CDR2 YNFKEQ. The CDR3 is 16 amino acids. Trimming at V came to 4 bases and at J to 3 bases, leaving 9 bases not matched to a gene. As DNA, the CDR3 is TGTGCCAGCAGCCCGCGATTCGACAGGGGGGACACTGAAGCTTTCTTT. Encoded protein: CASSPRFDRGDTEAFF.

This clone was observed a few times. This rearrangement joins TRBV5-4 to TRBJ1-6, with 9 bases matching TRBD1. The CDR3 extends over 15 amino acids. Germline V gene lookup returns CDR1 SGHNT and CDR2 YYREEE (reference sequence). J gave up 5 bases and V 2 bases, and 2 bases lay outside the gene matches. This CDR3 reads CASSFRDRDNSPLHF. CDR3 DNA sequence: TGTGCCAGCAGCTTCCGGGACAGGGATAATTCACCCCTCCACTTT.

This clone was seen once. The chain is built from TRBV3-1 (or the pseudogene TRBV3-2) and TRBJ1-2, with TRBD1 matching over 9 bases. CDR3 length equals 15 residues. CDR1 is LGHDT and CDR2 is YNNKEL in the germline V gene (reference sequence). Trimming took 2 bases from V and 6 from J; bases not matched to a gene: 7. CDR3 loop: CASSQKDRGGDGYTF. The CDR3 DNA is TGTGCCAGCAGCCAAAAGGACAGGGGAGGGGATGGCTACACCTTC.

The genes are TRBV2 and TRBJ2-2; tentative D call: TRBD2 (5 bases). This CDR3 is built from 12 residues. The germline V and J ends were trimmed by 4 bases and 7 bases, with 7 bases remaining between them. Germline values: CDR1 SNHLY, CDR2 FYNNEI. The CDR3 bases are TGTGCCAGCAGTGCACTAGGCGGGGAGCTGTTTTTT. Residues: CASSALGGELFF.

The chain joins TRBV28 to TRBJ1-2; 7 positions agree with TRBD1. The CDR3 covers 14 residues. V gave up 7 bases and J gave up 2 bases; unmatched junction bases: 7. CDR1 is MDHEN and CDR2 is SYDVKM in the germline V gene. The DNA of the CDR3 is TGTGCCAGCACCATTTCGACAGGGAACTATGGCTACACCTTC. Translated: CASTISTGNYGYTF.

This chain links TRBV29-1 with TRBJ1-2; the match to TRBD1 covers 8 bases. J lost 4 bases, V lost 2 bases, and 18 bases had no gene match. The length of the CDR3 is 18 residues. Germline-derived CDR1 and CDR2 are SQVTM and ANQGSEA. This CDR3 is CSVEFWLSSGQDLYGYTF. Here the CDR3 DNA reads TGCAGCGTTGAATTTTGGTTGTCCTCGGGACAGGACCTCTATGGCTACACCTTC.

J is TRBJ2-7 and V is TRBV29-1, with a weak D call TRBD1 (5 bases). Germline CDR1 SQVTM, CDR2 ANQGSEA. V was pared by 0 bases and J by 0 bases, with 6 bases between. The CDR3 has 13 residues. The CDR3 region is CSVEDDSSYEQYF. The CDR3 bases are TGCAGCGTTGAAGATGACAGCTCCTACGAGCAGTACTTC.

The J gene is TRBJ1-1, the V gene TRBV30; D call uncertain. This CDR3 spans 14 amino acids. Trimming took off 0 bases at V and 6 bases at J, with 14 bases between the two ends. Germline CDR1 is GTSNPN and CDR2 is SVGIG (reference sequence). The CDR3 nucleotides are TGTGCCTGGAGTGTAGGCCAGGCGCACGCTGAAGCTTTCTTT. Protein product: CAWSVGQAHAEAFF.

V and J are TRBV6-5 and TRBJ2-1; D is uncertain. V lost 8 bases and J lost 5, with 10 bases in between. Per germline, CDR1 MNHEY and CDR2 SVGAGI. CDR3 length: 12 residues. The CDR3 is CASRTRNNEQFF. In DNA form, the CDR3 reads TGTGCCAGCCGCACGCGGAACAATGAGCAGTTCTTC.

In this sample, this clone turned up a few times. V and J are TRBV2 and TRBJ2-7; D unresolved. The CDR3 covers 15 residues. Germline lookup yields CDR1 SNHLY and CDR2 FYNNEI. V gave up 7 bases and J gave up 1 base, with 17 bases separating them. CDR3 in amino acids: CASTLGAGTSYEQYF. The CDR3, as DNA: TGTGCCAGCACCCTGGGCGCAGGAACATCCTACGAGCAGTACTTC.

V is TRBV5-1 and J is TRBJ2-1; TRBD2 aligns across 12 bases. Trimming took 3 bases from V and 13 from J; bases not matched to a gene: 11. CDR1 and CDR2 from the germline V gene are SGHRS and YFSETQ. The CDR3 has 15 residues. This chain's CDR3 is CASSSQLAGGRGQFF. The DNA for the CDR3 is TGCGCCAGCAGCTCACAACTAGCGGGGGGCCGGGGACAGTTCTTC.

This chain joins TRBV5-6 and TRBJ2-5, with D perhaps matching TRBD2 (5 bases). CDR1 and CDR2 (germline): SGHDT, YYEEEE. CDR3 length equals 15 residues. Trimming left V 4 bases short and J 0 bases short, with 13 bases between. CDR3 coding DNA: TGTGCCAGCAGCCAGAGTTACGGGGACCAAGAGACCCAGTACTTC. It translates to CASSQSYGDQETQYF.

J is TRBJ2-1 and V is TRBV7-9, with unresolved D. V was shortened by 8 bases and J by 8 bases, with 10 bases between the two germline ends. There are 11 residues in the CDR3. The germline gives CDR1 SEHNR, CDR2 FQNEAQ (reference sequence). This CDR3 is CASVGLDEQFF. CDR3 nucleotides: TGTGCCAGCGTAGGTTTGGATGAGCAGTTCTTC. The full variable domain, with the rest looked up from reference TRBV7-9 and TRBJ2-1, is DTGVSQNPRHKITKRGQNVTFRCDPISEHNRLYWYRQTLGQGPEFLTYFQNEAQLEKSRLLSDRFSAERPKGSFSTLEIQRTEQGDSAMYLCASVGLDEQFFGPGTRLTVL.

This chain's CDR3 is CASSVETGVGGEQYF. CDR3 DNA sequence: TGTGCCAGCAGCGTAGAGACAGGGGTAGGGGGAGAGCAGTACTTC. The chain combines TRBV9 with TRBJ2-7; 8 bases fit TRBD1. Germline-derived CDR1 and CDR2 are SGDLS and YYNGEE. The CDR3 totals 15 residues. The J segment lost 7 bases and the V segment lost 0 bases, leaving 9 bases of the junction unmatched.

This chain connects TRBV9 to TRBJ1-1; perhaps TRBD1 as D (6 bases). V lost 3 bases and J lost 1, with 13 bases in between. Germline V gene data show CDR1 as SGDLS and CDR2 as YYNGEE. CDR3 size: 15 residues. CDR3 protein: CASSEKPGQNTEAFF. The CDR3 nucleotides read TGTGCCAGCAGCGAAAAACCGGGACAGAACACTGAAGCTTTCTTT.

V is TRBV24-1 and J is TRBJ1-5; D gene unclear. The V gene's germline CDR1 is KGHDR and CDR2 SFDVKD. V was pared by 1 base and J by 15 bases, with 9 bases between. This CDR3 comprises 11 residues. CDR3 protein: CATSDLGYWHF. In DNA form, the CDR3 reads TGTGCCACCAGTGATTTAGGGTATTGGCATTTT.

The chain uses TRBV11-2 and TRBJ2-7; the D gene could be TRBD1 or TRBD2 (6 bases each). The germline V gene has CDR1 SGHAT and CDR2 FQNNGV. The CDR3 covers 15 residues. V dropped 0 bases and J dropped 1 base, with 10 bases sitting between them. The CDR3: CASSLDRGTSYEQYF. The CDR3 DNA follows: TGTGCCAGCAGCTTAGATAGGGGGACTTCCTACGAGCAGTACTTC.

This clone was recorded only once. The chain links TRBV5-1 to TRBJ2-7; TRBD2 matches 7 bases. CDR3 length equals 14 residues. J was trimmed by 6 bases and V by 4 bases; bases with no gene match: 10. Germline-derived CDR1 and CDR2 are SGHRS and YFSETQ. The CDR3 region has the DNA TGCGCCAGCAGCAAGGGTGGGAGGGAATCCGAGCAGTACTTC. Amino acid sequence: CASSKGGRESEQYF.

The rearrangement links TRBV5-1 to TRBJ2-1; 7 positions agree with TRBD1. The CDR3 contains 16 residues. The germline gives CDR1 SGHRS, CDR2 YFSETQ. V was pared by 0 bases and J by 5 bases, with 8 bases of the junction left unmatched. CDR3 nucleotide sequence: TGCGCCAGCAGCTTGGAAGGCAGGGGGTTCGACAATGAGCAGTTCTTC. Its protein product is CASSLEGRGFDNEQFF.

V and J are TRBV6-5 and TRBJ2-7; D is perhaps TRBD2 (6 bases). The germline V gene has CDR1 MNHEY and CDR2 SVGAGI. Trimming left V 8 bases short and J 0 bases short, with 11 bases between. The CDR3 has 13 residues. The CDR3 nucleotides are TGTGCCAGCCAGAGCGGGTCCTCCTACGAGCAGTACTTC. Residues: CASQSGSSYEQYF.

V usage is TRBV6-2 or TRBV6-3 and J usage is TRBJ2-3, with D perhaps given as TRBD1 or TRBD2 (5 bases each). The CDR3 consists of 16 residues. With 5 bases removed from V and 7 bases from J, the gap between germline ends came to 22 bases. The germline V gene encodes CDR1 MNHEY and CDR2 SVGEGT. The DNA of the CDR3 is TGTGCCAGCAGTCATGGGACCGGAATAAGTTCATATACGCAGTATTTT. Protein sequence: CASSHGTGISSYTQYF.

The chain uses TRBV19 and TRBJ2-6; D gene ambiguous. CDR3 length: 15 residues. Germline V CDR1 and CDR2: LNHDA, SQIVND (reference sequence). V was pared by 5 bases and J by 4 bases, with 12 bases between. CDR3 nucleotide sequence: TGTGCCAGTAGTTGGTCTGTTCAGGGGGCCAACGTCCTGACTTTC. This encodes CASSWSVQGANVLTF.